The source of this TCR beta chain is a study of CD8 T cells in Susac syndrome. Trimming cost V 6 bases and J 0 bases, with 8 bases left between them. The CDR3 is 14 residues long. Germline V gene sequence: CDR1 SGHNT, CDR2 YENEEA. This clonotype was seen a single time. Random hexamers served to reverse transcribe about 0.45 to 1 ug RNA. MiXCR, applied by TCRdb to the immunoSEQ multiplex PCR reads, yields one record per CDR3 protein. Of 400,000 to 550,000 distinct CDR3 sequences in the sample, 85% to 90% are singletons; the top ten hold under 0.15%. The source of this sequence is a human donor with multiple sclerosis. V is TRBV11-3 and J is TRBJ2-2; D is possibly TRBD2 (5 bases). The sample taken for sequencing was CD8+ T cells from PBMCs. The CDR3 bases are TGTGCCAGCAGAACGGACTCGAACACCGGGGAGCTGTTTTTT. Amino acid sequence: CASRTDSNTGELFF. Full variable domain (rest looked up from reference TRBV11-3 and TRBJ2-2): EAGVVQSPRYKIIEKKQPVAFWCNPISGHNTLYWYLQNLGQGPELLIRYENEEAVDDSQLPKDRFSAERLKGVDSTLKIQPAELGDSAVYLCASRTDSNTGELFFGEGSRLTVL.